These 9 T cell receptor beta chains were all obtained from the same sample, sequenced in a study of blood T cell repertoires in COVID-19. Data came from immunoSEQ multiplex PCR; TCRdb stores just in-frame clones and leaves some out. The data hold a few hundred thousand clones, with 84% observed a single time. The specimen sequenced was PBMCs or T cells enriched from blood (not recorded which). The receptors come from a man aged 45-65 years who had recovered from COVID-19.

V and J are TRBV10-2 and TRBJ2-2; TRBD1 matches 8 bases. V was pared by 6 bases and J by 7 bases, with 7 bases of the junction left unmatched. CDR3 length equals 14 residues. Germline assignment: CDR1 WSHSY and CDR2 SAAADI. CDR3 sequence reads: CASSAGGVNGELFF. DNA for the CDR3: TGCGCCAGCAGCGCAGGGGGCGTGAACGGGGAGCTGTTTTTT.

The chain joins TRBV9 to TRBJ2-1; a possible D gene is TRBD1 (6 bases). Germline loops: CDR1 SGDLS, CDR2 YYNGEE. V dropped 0 bases and J dropped 8 bases, with 12 bases sitting between them. The CDR3 spans 14 residues. This chain's CDR3 is CASSVATGLDEQFF. CDR3 DNA: TGTGCCAGCAGCGTAGCCACAGGGTTAGATGAGCAGTTCTTC.

This sequence joins TRBV27 and TRBJ2-3; 8 nucleotides match TRBD2. Germline CDR1 reads MNHEY; CDR2 reads SMNVEV (reference sequence). Trimming at V came to 2 bases and at J to 1 base, leaving 8 bases not matched to a gene. The CDR3 is 17 residues long. The CDR3 region is CASSLHLGGAGTDTQYF. CDR3 sequence (DNA): TGTGCCAGCAGTTTACATCTCGGGGGGGCCGGCACAGATACGCAGTATTTT.

This clone was seen a single time. The CDR3 is CASSAPTSGPDNEQFF. CDR3 DNA: TGTGCCAGCAGCGCCCCGACTAGCGGGCCTGACAATGAGCAGTTCTTC. The V and J genes are TRBV13 and TRBJ2-1; 10 bases are a match to TRBD2. Losses at the gene ends were 5 bases for V and 5 bases for J; bases not matched to a gene: 9. The CDR3 has 16 amino acids. Germline CDR1 PRHDT, CDR2 FYEKMQ (reference sequence). Full variable domain (missing parts from reference TRBV13 and TRBJ2-1): AAGVIQSPRHLIKEKRETATLKCYPIPRHDTVYWYQQGPGQDPQFLISFYEKMQSDKGSIPDRFSAQQFSDYHSELNMSSLELGDSALYFCASSAPTSGPDNEQFFGPGTRLTVL.

The V gene is TRBV24-1, the J gene TRBJ2-3; D is perhaps TRBD2 (5 bases). Germline V gene lookup returns CDR1 KGHDR and CDR2 SFDVKD. CDR3 length: 15 amino acids. The V gene lost 3 bases and the J gene lost 2 bases, with 11 bases spanning the gap. CDR3 DNA: TGTGCCACCAGTGATGTCGGAGGCTTCACAGATACGCAGTATTTT. Its protein is CATSDVGGFTDTQYF.

The CDR3 coding sequence is TGTGCCACCAGCAGACGACAATCAACTAATGAAAAACTGTTTTTT. Translated, it gives CATSRRQSTNEKLFF. This sequence joins TRBV15 and TRBJ1-4, with D uncertain. Trimming shortened V by 2 bases and J by 0 bases, and 7 bases separated the two germline ends. Germline V lookup: CDR1 LNHNV, CDR2 YYDKDF (reference sequence). This CDR3 is 15 amino acids long.

This sequence joins TRBV10-3 and TRBJ1-1; no firm D call. The CDR3 sequence is 12 residues long. Trimming removed 10 bases from V and 1 base from J, with 10 bases in between. Germline V gene lookup returns CDR1 ENHRY and CDR2 SYGVKD. The CDR3 nucleotides are TGTGCCACCGGAGTGGGGAACACTGAAGCTTTCTTT. This translates into CATGVGNTEAFF.

The J gene is TRBJ2-3, the V gene TRBV11-3, with D unresolved. V gave up 2 bases and J gave up 4 bases, with 10 bases separating them. Germline values: CDR1 SGHNT, CDR2 YENEEA. This CDR3 has 14 residues. The chain's CDR3 is CASSLLIAPDTQYF. In nucleotides, the CDR3 is TGTGCCAGCAGCTTACTCATAGCTCCAGATACGCAGTATTTT.

Concerning this clone itself: Other DNA sequences of this sample code for an identical CDR3. This rearrangement joins TRBV2 to TRBJ2-1, with 9 bases identical to TRBD2. Germline trimming cut 3 bases from V and 4 bases from J; bases unmatched to any gene: 4. Germline-derived CDR1 and CDR2 are SNHLY and FYNNEI. This CDR3 is built from 15 residues. The DNA of the CDR3 is TGTGCCAGCAGTGAGGAGCGGGGGGCATACAATGAGCAGTTCTTC. Translating it yields CASSEERGAYNEQFF. Based on the CDR3 plus reference TRBV2 and TRBJ2-1, the full variable domain is EPEVTQTPSHQVTQMGQEVILRCVPISNHLYFYWYRQILGQKVEFLVSFYNNEISEKSEIFDDQFSVERPDGSNFTLKIRSTKLEDSAMYFCASSEERGAYNEQFFGPGTRLTVL.